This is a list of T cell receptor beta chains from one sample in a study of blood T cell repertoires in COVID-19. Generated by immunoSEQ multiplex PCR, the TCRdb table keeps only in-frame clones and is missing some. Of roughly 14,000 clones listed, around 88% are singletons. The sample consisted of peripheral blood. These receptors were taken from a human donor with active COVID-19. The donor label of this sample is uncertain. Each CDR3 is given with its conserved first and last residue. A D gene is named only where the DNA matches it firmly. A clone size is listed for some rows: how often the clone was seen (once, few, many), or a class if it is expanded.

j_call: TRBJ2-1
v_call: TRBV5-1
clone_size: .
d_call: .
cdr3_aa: CASSLGQSARDEQFF
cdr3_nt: TGCGCCAGCAGCTTGGGCCAGAGCGCCCGCGATGAGCAGTTCTTC

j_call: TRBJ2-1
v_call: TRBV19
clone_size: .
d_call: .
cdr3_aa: CASSPRGYNEQFF
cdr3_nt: TGTGCCAGTAGTCCCAGGGGATACAATGAGCAGTTCTTC

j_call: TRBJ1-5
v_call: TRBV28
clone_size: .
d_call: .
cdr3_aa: CASVVGDSNQPQHF
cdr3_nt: TGTGCCAGCGTCGTGGGAGATAGCAATCAGCCCCAGCATTTT

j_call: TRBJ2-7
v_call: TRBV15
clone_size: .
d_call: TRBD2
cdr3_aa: CATSSPGLANYEQYF
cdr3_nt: TGTGCCACCAGCAGCCCGGGACTAGCGAACTACGAGCAGTACTTC

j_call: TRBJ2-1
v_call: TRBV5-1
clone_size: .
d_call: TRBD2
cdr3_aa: CASSLSQRGYNEQFF
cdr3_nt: TGCGCCAGCAGCTTGTCTCAGCGGGGGTACAATGAGCAGTTCTTC

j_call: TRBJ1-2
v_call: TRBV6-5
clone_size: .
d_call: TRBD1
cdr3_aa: CASSLTGVQGGYTF
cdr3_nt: TGTGCCAGCAGTCTCACAGGGGTTCAAGGTGGCTACACCTTC

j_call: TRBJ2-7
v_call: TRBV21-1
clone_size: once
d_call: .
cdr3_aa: CASSRDRGRPYEQYF
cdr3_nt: TGTGCCAGCAGCCGGGACAGGGGGCGCCCCTACGAGCAGTACTTC

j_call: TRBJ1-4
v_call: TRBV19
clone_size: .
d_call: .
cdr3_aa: CASRMGRGGEKLFF
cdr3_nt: TGTGCCAGTAGAATGGGGAGGGGAGGGGAAAAACTGTTTTTT

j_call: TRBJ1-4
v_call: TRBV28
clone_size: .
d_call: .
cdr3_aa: CASSPDSNEKLFF
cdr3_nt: TGTGCCAGCAGTCCGGACAGTAATGAAAAACTGTTTTTT

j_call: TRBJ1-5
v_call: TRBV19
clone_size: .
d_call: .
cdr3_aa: CASSIPRVRQPQHF
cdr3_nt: TGTGCCAGTAGTATCCCCAGGGTGCGACAGCCCCAGCATTTT

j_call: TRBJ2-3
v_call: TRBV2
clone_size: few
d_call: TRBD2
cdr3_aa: CASSETTLAGTPDTQYF
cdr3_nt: TGTGCCAGCAGTGAAACTACGCTAGCGGGAACCCCAGATACGCAGTATTTT

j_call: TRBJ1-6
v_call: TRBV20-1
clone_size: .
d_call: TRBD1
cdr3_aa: CSASSVYGQGNSPLHF
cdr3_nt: TGCAGTGCTAGTTCAGTTTACGGACAGGGTAATTCACCCCTCCACTTT

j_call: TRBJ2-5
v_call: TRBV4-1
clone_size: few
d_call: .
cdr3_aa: CASSQGRAQETQYF
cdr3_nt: TGCGCCAGCAGCCAAGGGAGGGCACAAGAGACCCAGTACTTC

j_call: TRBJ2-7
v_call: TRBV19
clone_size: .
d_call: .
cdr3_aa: CASSTGAVSYEQYF
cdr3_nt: TGTGCCAGTAGTACAGGGGCCGTATCCTACGAGCAGTACTTC

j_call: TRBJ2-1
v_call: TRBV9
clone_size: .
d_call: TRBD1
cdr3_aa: CASSVVGDSYNEQFF
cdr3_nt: TGTGCCAGCAGCGTAGTGGGGGACAGCTACAATGAGCAGTTCTTC

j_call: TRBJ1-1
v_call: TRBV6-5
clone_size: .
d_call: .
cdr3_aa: CASRNDNLNTEAFF
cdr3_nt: TGTGCCAGCAGAAACGACAACTTAAACACTGAAGCTTTCTTT

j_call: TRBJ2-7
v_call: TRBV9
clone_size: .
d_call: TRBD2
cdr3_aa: CASSVGTSGTYEQYF
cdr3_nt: TGTGCCAGCAGCGTAGGTACTAGCGGTACCTACGAGCAGTACTTC

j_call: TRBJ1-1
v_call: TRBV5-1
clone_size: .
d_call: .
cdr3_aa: CASSLGGGTEAFF
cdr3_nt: TGCGCCAGCAGCTTGGGCGGCGGGACTGAAGCTTTCTTT

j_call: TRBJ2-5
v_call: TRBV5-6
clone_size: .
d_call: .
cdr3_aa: CASSRALKETQYF
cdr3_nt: TGTGCCAGCAGCCGAGCCCTAAAAGAGACCCAGTACTTC

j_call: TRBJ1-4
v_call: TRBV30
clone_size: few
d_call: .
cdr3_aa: CAWDHGGNTNEKLFF
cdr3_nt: TGTGCCTGGGACCACGGAGGGAACACTAATGAAAAACTGTTTTTT

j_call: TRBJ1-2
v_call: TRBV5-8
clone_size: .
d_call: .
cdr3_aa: CASSWDPRGRDGYTF
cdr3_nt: TGTGCCAGCAGCTGGGATCCACGAGGGCGAGATGGCTACACCTTC

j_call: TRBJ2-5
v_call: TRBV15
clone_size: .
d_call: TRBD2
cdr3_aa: CATSKLAGGEETQYF
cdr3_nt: TGTGCCACCAGCAAACTAGCGGGAGGGGAAGAGACCCAGTACTTC

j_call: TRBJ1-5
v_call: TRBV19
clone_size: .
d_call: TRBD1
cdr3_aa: CATTGTGNSMARQPQHF
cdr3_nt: TGTGCCACCACCGGGACAGGGAATTCCATGGCGCGTCAGCCCCAGCATTTT

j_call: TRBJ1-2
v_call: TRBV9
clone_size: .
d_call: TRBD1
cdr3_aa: CASSVGLQGKDYGYTF
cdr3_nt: TGTGCCAGCAGCGTAGGCCTACAGGGGAAGGACTATGGCTACACCTTC

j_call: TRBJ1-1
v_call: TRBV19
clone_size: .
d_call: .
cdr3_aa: CASSTSGLSTEAFF
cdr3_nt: TGTGCCAGTAGCACGTCCGGACTTAGCACTGAAGCTTTCTTT

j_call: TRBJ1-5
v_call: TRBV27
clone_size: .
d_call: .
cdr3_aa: CASRRTGFPGGNQPQHF
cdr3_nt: TGTGCCAGCAGACGAACTGGATTTCCGGGTGGCAATCAGCCCCAGCATTTT

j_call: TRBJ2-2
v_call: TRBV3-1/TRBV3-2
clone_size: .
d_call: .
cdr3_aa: CASSQAGTGELFF
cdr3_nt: TGTGCCAGCAGCCAAGCCGGGACCGGGGAGCTGTTTTTT

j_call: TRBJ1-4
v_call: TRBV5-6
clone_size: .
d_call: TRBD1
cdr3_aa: CASSLRQGSEKLFF
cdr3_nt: TGTGCCAGCAGCTTACGACAGGGTTCTGAAAAACTGTTTTTT

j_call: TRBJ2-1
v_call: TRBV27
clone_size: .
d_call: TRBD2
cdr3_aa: CASSLSGGGSYNEQFF
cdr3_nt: TGTGCCAGCAGTTTATCGGGCGGGGGATCCTACAATGAGCAGTTCTTC

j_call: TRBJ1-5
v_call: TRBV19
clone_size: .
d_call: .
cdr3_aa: CASTDRVNQPQHF
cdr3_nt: TGTGCCAGTACCGACAGAGTCAATCAGCCCCAGCATTTT

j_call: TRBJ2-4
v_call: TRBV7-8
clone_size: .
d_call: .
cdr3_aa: CASSLGRGGIQYF
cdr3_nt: TGTGCCAGCAGCTTAGGGAGGGGCGGCATTCAGTACTTC

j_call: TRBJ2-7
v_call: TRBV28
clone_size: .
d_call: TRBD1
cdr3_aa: CASSSQGAGSYEQYF
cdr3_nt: TGTGCCAGCAGTTCCCAGGGGGCCGGCTCCTACGAGCAGTACTTC

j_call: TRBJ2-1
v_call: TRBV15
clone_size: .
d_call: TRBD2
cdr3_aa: CATSRDWEGGLNNEQFF
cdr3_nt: TGTGCCACCAGCAGAGATTGGGAGGGAGGGCTCAACAATGAGCAGTTCTTC

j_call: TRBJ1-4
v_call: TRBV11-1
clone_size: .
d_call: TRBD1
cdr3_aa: CASSSSAGTGNEKLFF
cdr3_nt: TGTGCCAGCAGCTCCTCAGCCGGGACAGGCAATGAAAAACTGTTTTTT

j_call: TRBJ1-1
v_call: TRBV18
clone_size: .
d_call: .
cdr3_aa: CASSLGQKNTEAFF
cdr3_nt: TGTGCCAGCTCACTCGGACAGAAGAACACTGAAGCTTTCTTT

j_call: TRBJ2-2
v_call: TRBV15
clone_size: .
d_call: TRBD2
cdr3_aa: CATSSGLAGDHTGELFF
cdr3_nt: TGTGCCACCAGCAGTGGACTAGCGGGAGACCACACCGGGGAGCTGTTTTTT

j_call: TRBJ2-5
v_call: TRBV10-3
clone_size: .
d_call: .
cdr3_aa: CAISGEVSETQYF
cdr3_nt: TGTGCCATCAGTGGGGAGGTGTCAGAGACCCAGTACTTC

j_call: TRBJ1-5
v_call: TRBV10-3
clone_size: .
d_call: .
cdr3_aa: CAISDDSRGNQPQHF
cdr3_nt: TGTGCCATCAGTGATGACTCGAGGGGCAATCAGCCCCAGCATTTT

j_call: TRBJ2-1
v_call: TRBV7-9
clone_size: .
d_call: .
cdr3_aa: CASSSLRDFPFSSYNEQFF
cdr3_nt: TGTGCCAGCAGCTCGCTCCGGGACTTCCCTTTTAGCTCCTACAATGAGCAGTTCTTC

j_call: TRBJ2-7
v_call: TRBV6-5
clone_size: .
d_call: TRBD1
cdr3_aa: CASSFQPGQSYEQYF
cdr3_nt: TGTGCCAGCAGTTTTCAACCGGGACAGTCGTACGAGCAGTACTTC

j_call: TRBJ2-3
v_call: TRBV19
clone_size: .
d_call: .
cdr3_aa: CASRKIISTDTQYF
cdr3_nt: TGTGCCAGTAGAAAAATAATTAGCACAGATACGCAGTATTTT

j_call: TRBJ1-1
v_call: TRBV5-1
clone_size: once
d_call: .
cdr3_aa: CASSVQGGTEAFF
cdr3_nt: TGCGCCAGCAGTGTACAGGGCGGCACTGAAGCTTTCTTT

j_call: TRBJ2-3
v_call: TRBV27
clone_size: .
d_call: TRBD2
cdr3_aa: CASSSYTSGTDTQYF
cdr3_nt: TGTGCCAGCAGTTCTTATACTAGCGGCACAGATACGCAGTATTTT